A single sample is the source of the 16 T cell receptor beta chains below, sequenced in a study of monozygotic twins with inflammatory bowel disease. TCRdb re-called the 5' RACE reads; every CDR3 protein appears as one record, without DNA. With 93,000 or so distinct CDR3 sequences in the sample, the ten largest clones hold 1.5% to 2%. Sequenced sample: blood. Every receptor here comes from a human donor with ulcerative colitis or Crohn's disease, or a healthy co-twin of an affected twin (not recorded which).

The V call is TRBV5-1, the J call TRBJ1-1. The germline gives CDR1 SGHRS, CDR2 YFSETQ. This CDR3 contains 14 residues. CDR3 residues: CASSLHVADTEAFF.

The chain has TRBV5-6 and TRBJ2-5; TCRdb's D call of TRBD2 is untestable without DNA. CDR3 length equals 16 residues. Germline V gene lookup returns CDR1 SGHDT and CDR2 YYEEEE. The CDR3 sequence is CASSTQRGGEKETQYF.

The CDR3: CSASGGRSYEQYF. The genes are TRBV20-1 and TRBJ2-7. CDR1 is DFQATT, CDR2 SNEGSKA, per germline (reference sequence). The CDR3 length is 13 residues.

The chain has TRBV18 and TRBJ1-2; TCRdb's D call, TRBD1, is unchecked because there is no DNA. Germline-derived CDR1 and CDR2 are KGHSH and LQKENI. The CDR3 has 14 amino acids. This chain's CDR3 is CASSPLQGNYGYTF.

The J gene is TRBJ2-1, the V gene TRBV5-6; TCRdb's assignment of TRBD1 cannot be checked, as there is no DNA. The length of the CDR3 is 15 residues. The germline CDR1 and CDR2 sequences are SGHDT and YYEEEE. Here the CDR3 reads CASSLADRGINEQFF.

This chain uses TRBV28 with TRBJ2-3; absent DNA, TCRdb's TRBD2 call cannot be checked. This CDR3 spans 16 amino acids. Germline assignment: CDR1 MDHEN and CDR2 SYDVKM. The CDR3 loop is CASSLVAGGRTDTQYF.

The chain joins TRBV24-1 to TRBJ2-3; the D call of TRBD2 rests on TCRdb alone, since no DNA is present to check it. This CDR3 comprises 15 residues. Germline loops: CDR1 KGHDR, CDR2 SFDVKD. CDR3 protein: CATSDLVRAPDTQYF.

The V call is TRBV28, the J call TRBJ1-2; TCRdb designates TRBD1, a call that cannot be tested without DNA. There are 12 residues in the CDR3. Germline lookup yields CDR1 MDHEN and CDR2 SYDVKM. CDR3 residues: CASRPGGGGYTF.

The CDR3 reads CASSLDSVNQPQHF. The V call is TRBV18, the J call TRBJ1-5; TCRdb indicates TRBD1, and absent DNA this call remains unverified. The CDR3 extends over 14 amino acids. Per germline, CDR1 KGHSH and CDR2 LQKENI.

V usage is TRBV7-2 and J usage is TRBJ2-4. Germline V gene lookup returns CDR1 SGHTA and CDR2 FQGNSA. The CDR3 has 15 residues. CDR3 region: CASARVVGAKNIQYF.

This chain links TRBV20-1 with TRBJ1-5; checking the TCRdb D call of TRBD1 is not possible without DNA. The CDR3 runs 14 residues. CDR1 and CDR2 from the germline V gene are DFQATT and SNEGSKA (reference sequence). CDR3 residues: CSATRGLGNQPQHF.

This chain joins TRBV7-6 and TRBJ2-3. CDR3 size: 12 residues. Germline V gene sequence: CDR1 SGHVS, CDR2 FNYEAQ. CDR3 residues: CASSLWPDTQYF.

V is TRBV5-5 and J is TRBJ1-2; TCRdb outputs TRBD1, but without DNA this stays unchecked. The CDR3 covers 16 residues. Germline values: CDR1 SGHKS, CDR2 YYEKEE (reference sequence). CDR3: CASSSVLTGWLRGYTF.

The genes are TRBV7-2 and TRBJ2-1; TCRdb picks TRBD1, but there is no DNA to check that call. CDR3 length: 16 residues. CDR1 and CDR2 from the germline V gene are SGHTA and FQGNSA. CDR3 region: CASSFQGRPPSNEQFF.

This sequence joins TRBV7-2 and TRBJ2-1; no DNA is available, so the TRBD2 call from TCRdb remains unchecked. Germline CDR1 is SGHTA and CDR2 is FQGNSA. The CDR3 loop spans 13 amino acids. The CDR3 is CASSSTSTNVQFF.

CDR3 loop: CASSYPRGARYEQYF. The V call is TRBV6-5, the J call TRBJ2-7; TCRdb gives TRBD1 as the D gene, but with no DNA this cannot be confirmed. The germline V gene encodes CDR1 MNHEY and CDR2 SVGAGI. The CDR3 length is 15 residues.